Presented here are 30 T cell receptor beta chains from one specimen sequenced in a study of a mutant IDH1 vaccine in newly diagnosed glioma. Indicated time point: baseline, week 1 (first vaccination visit). Specified treatment: pre-vaccination baseline after standard-of-care therapy. Only in-frame clones appear in the TCRdb table, and some are missing; sequencing was by immunoSEQ multiplex PCR. The table includes around 54,000 clones, approximately 78% detected once. Sequencing was performed on PBMCs, taken from a glioma patient treated with radiotherapy, temozolomide or both. These receptors were taken from a man between 18 and 29 years old with glioma.

This clone was recorded once. The chain carries TRBV18 and TRBJ1-1; 8 nucleotides align to TRBD1. Germline CDR1 reads KGHSH; CDR2 reads LQKENI. J lost 0 bases, V lost 3 bases, and 3 bases had no gene match. This CDR3 region has 15 residues. CDR3 sequence: CASSPGGQVNTEAFF. CDR3 in DNA: TGTGCCAGCTCACCGGGGGGACAGGTGAACACTGAAGCTTTCTTT.

The chain links TRBV7-9 to TRBJ2-7; a weak D match, TRBD2 (6 bases). Germline-derived CDR1 and CDR2 are SEHNR and FQNEAQ (reference sequence). The ends were cut back, 0 bases at V and 4 bases at J, with 7 bases in the middle. The CDR3 totals 13 residues. This chain's CDR3 is CASSLAGRYEQYF. In DNA form, the CDR3 reads TGTGCCAGCAGCTTAGCAGGGAGGTACGAGCAGTACTTC.

A single count supports this clone. The V call is TRBV5-6, the J call TRBJ1-1; D remains unclear. This CDR3 comprises 13 residues. Trimming took off 5 bases at V and 0 bases at J, with 8 bases between the two ends. Germline lookup yields CDR1 SGHDT and CDR2 YYEEEE. The DNA of the CDR3 is TGTGCCAGCAGGAGTGCGGTGAACACTGAAGCTTTCTTT. Translating gives CASRSAVNTEAFF.

This clone is large (0.1 to 1%). The V call is TRBV13, the J call TRBJ2-3; a possible D gene is TRBD2 (6 bases). This CDR3 comprises 13 residues. Germline V gene data show CDR1 as PRHDT and CDR2 as FYEKMQ (reference sequence). V gave up 5 bases and J gave up 5 bases, with 11 bases separating them. The CDR3 DNA sequence: TGTGCCAGCAGCCTCTCGGGGGTAGATACGCAGTATTTT. Its protein is CASSLSGVDTQYF.

Comments on this clone: One end of the junction is discordant with germline, which a read error may explain. The J gene is TRBJ1-1, the V gene TRBV5-1; D is possibly TRBD1 (6 bases). Germline V gives CDR1 SGHRS, CDR2 YFSETQ. The CDR3 loop spans 15 amino acids. The CDR3 DNA is TGCGCCAGCAGCTCCGGTAATAGGGGGACGCACCTGTGGCTCTTT. This codes for CASSSGNRGTHLWLF.

The rearrangement uses TRBV15 and TRBJ2-7; no clear D. V was cut by 2 bases and J by 0 bases, with 8 bases left in between. This CDR3 has 14 amino acids. Germline loops: CDR1 LNHNV, CDR2 YYDKDF (reference sequence). For the CDR3, the DNA is TGTGCCACCAGCAGAAGGCCGGACTCCTACGAGCAGTACTTC. Encoded protein: CATSRRPDSYEQYF.

The V call is TRBV6-6, the J call TRBJ2-7, with 10 nucleotides matching TRBD2. The ends lost 9 bases at V and 4 bases at J; junction bases unmatched: 9. From germline, CDR1 is MNHNY and CDR2 SVGAGI (reference sequence). This CDR3 contains 14 residues. For the CDR3, the DNA is TGTGCCAGTCAAGCGGGAGGGCCGGAATACGAGCAGTACTTC. Translated, it gives CASQAGGPEYEQYF.

This clone was observed a few times. This rearrangement joins TRBV7-9 to TRBJ2-1; D is unclear. Trimming shortened V by 3 bases and J by 9 bases, and 3 bases separated the two germline ends. In germline, CDR1 is SEHNR, CDR2 FQNEAQ (reference sequence). The CDR3 length is 10 residues. This CDR3 reads CASSFSEQFF. The CDR3 nucleotides are TGTGCCAGCAGCTTCAGTGAGCAGTTCTTC. Filled out from reference TRBV7-9 and TRBJ2-1, the complete variable domain reads DTGVSQNPRHKITKRGQNVTFRCDPISEHNRLYWYRQTLGQGPEFLTYFQNEAQLEKSRLLSDRFSAERPKGSFSTLEIQRTEQGDSAMYLCASSFSEQFFGPGTRLTVL.

V usage is TRBV6-4 and J usage is TRBJ1-1, with D hard to call. The V end lost 9 bases, the J end lost 7 bases, and 9 bases lay between the germline ends. The CDR3 sequence is 10 residues long. Germline V lookup: CDR1 MRHNA, CDR2 SNTAGT. The CDR3 sequence is CARPGDEAFF. The CDR3 coding sequence is TGTGCCAGACCTGGGGATGAAGCTTTCTTT.

The chain uses TRBV7-3 and TRBJ2-1, with TRBD1 identical over 9 bases. This CDR3 is built from 15 residues. V lost 5 bases and J lost 2; bases outside the gene matches: 4. From germline, CDR1 is SGHTA and CDR2 FQGTGA. The CDR3 nucleotides are TGTGCCAGCAGCGCCCGGACAGGGGCCTACAATGAGCAGTTCTTC. This sequence encodes CASSARTGAYNEQFF.

This clone was recorded only once. The V call is TRBV25-1, the J call TRBJ1-5, with 7 bases identical to TRBD1. CDR1 and CDR2 (germline): MGHDK, SYGVNS. Trimming removed 6 bases from V and 1 base from J; junction bases left unmatched: 6. This CDR3 has 15 amino acids. CDR3 sequence reads: CASRGAGGSNQPQHF. For the CDR3, the DNA is TGTGCCAGCAGGGGGGCAGGGGGAAGCAATCAGCCCCAGCATTTT.

The chain carries TRBV29-1 and TRBJ2-7, with unresolved D. The CDR3 loop spans 12 amino acids. The V end was cut by 2 bases, the J end by 7 bases, with 12 bases between. Germline V CDR1 and CDR2: SQVTM, ANQGSEA. The CDR3 region has the DNA TGCAGCGTTGAAATACTATTTAAGGAGCAGTACTTC. Protein product: CSVEILFKEQYF.

The gene calls are TRBV5-4 and TRBJ2-5; 9 positions match TRBD1. J gave up 4 bases and V 6 bases, and 10 bases lay outside the gene matches. Germline assignment: CDR1 SGHNT and CDR2 YYREEE (reference sequence). The CDR3 length is 15 residues. The CDR3 region has the DNA TGTGCCAGCAAAACGGGACAGGGAGTGGGAGAGACCCAGTACTTC. This translates into CASKTGQGVGETQYF.

The V and J genes are TRBV7-6 and TRBJ1-1; TRBD1 might be the D (5 bases). CDR1 is SGHVS, CDR2 FNYEAQ, per germline. With 2 bases removed from V and 3 bases from J, the gap between germline ends came to 13 bases. The CDR3 covers 15 residues. In nucleotides, the CDR3 is TGTGCCAGCAGCTTATCGTGGGACGGGGACACTGAAGCTTTCTTT. Translation: CASSLSWDGDTEAFF.

The gene calls are TRBV21-1 and TRBJ1-1. TRBV21-1 is a documented pseudogene. CDR3 length equals 14 residues. The CDR3 nucleotides read TGTGCCAGCAGCAAAGGTCCGAGGAACACTGAAGCTTTCTTT. This codes for CASSKGPRNTEAFF.

The chain joins TRBV18 to TRBJ1-2; no firm D call. Germline values: CDR1 KGHSH, CDR2 LQKENI. V was pared by 0 bases and J by 4 bases, with 9 bases between. The CDR3 has 14 amino acids. This CDR3 reads CASSPPERPYGYTF. The CDR3 region has the DNA TGTGCCAGCTCACCACCCGAGCGGCCCTATGGCTACACCTTC. Supplemented by reference TRBV18 and TRBJ1-2, the full variable domain reads NAGVMQNPRHLVRRRGQEARLRCSPMKGHSHVYWYRQLPEEGLKFMVYLQKENIIDESGMPKERFSAEFPKEGPSILRIQQVVRGDSAAYFCASSPPERPYGYTFGSGTRLTVV.

The rearrangement links TRBV6-5 to TRBJ2-7, with D possibly being TRBD1 or TRBD2 (5 bases each). The germline V gene encodes CDR1 MNHEY and CDR2 SVGAGI. The CDR3 contains 14 residues. V lost 0 bases and J lost 5, with 11 bases in between. The CDR3 sequence: CASSYSPGRNEQYF. The CDR3 region has the DNA TGTGCCAGCAGTTACTCGCCAGGGAGAAACGAGCAGTACTTC.

The rearrangement links TRBV6-1 to TRBJ1-6; D gene unclear. The CDR3 consists of 14 residues. V was shortened by 6 bases and J by 2 bases, with 8 bases between the two germline ends. CDR1 is MNHNS, CDR2 SASEGT, per germline. The CDR3 DNA is TGTGCCAGCAGGCGGCAGGCCTATAATTCACCCCTCCACTTT. Translated: CASRRQAYNSPLHF.

This clone was picked up a small number of times. Here the CDR3 reads CASSPTHRVNTEAFF. In nucleotides, the CDR3 is TGTGCCAGCAGTCCCACCCACAGGGTCAACACTGAAGCTTTCTTT. The chain recombines TRBV25-1 with TRBJ1-1; a possible D gene is TRBD1 (6 bases). Trimming removed 5 bases at V and 2 bases at J, with 15 bases between. This CDR3 is 15 amino acids long. CDR1 is MGHDK and CDR2 is SYGVNS in the germline V gene.

The J gene is TRBJ2-7, the V gene TRBV27, with D possibly TRBD2 on 6 matching bases. Between the trimmed V and J ends, which lost 2 bases and 9 bases, there was a span of 17 bases. Germline CDR1 and CDR2: MNHEY and SMNVEV (reference sequence). This CDR3 has 14 amino acids. The CDR3 DNA reads as TGTGCCAGCAGTTTAGAGCCGCTTGGGGGAGGGCAGTACTTC. Amino acid sequence: CASSLEPLGGGQYF.

The V call is TRBV7-3, the J call TRBJ2-3; D not certain. Germline V gene lookup returns CDR1 SGHTA and CDR2 FQGTGA. The CDR3 is made up of 14 amino acids. V was shortened by 2 bases and J by 2 bases, with 8 bases between the two germline ends. DNA for the CDR3: TGTGCCAGCAGCTTAGGACGGAACACAGATACGCAGTATTTT. It translates to CASSLGRNTDTQYF.

The J gene is TRBJ2-2, the V gene TRBV6-5; possibly TRBD2 for D (6 bases). Germline loops: CDR1 MNHEY, CDR2 SVGAGI. CDR3 length equals 12 residues. Trimming left V 6 bases short and J 7 bases short, with 9 bases between. CDR3 in amino acids: CASSRLVGELFF. CDR3 DNA sequence: TGTGCCAGCAGCCGACTAGTCGGGGAGCTGTTTTTT.

This clone appeared many times. The gene calls are TRBV28 and TRBJ2-5; D possibly corresponds to TRBD1 (6 bases). The DNA matches TRBJ2-7 better at its end, which makes the J call doubtful. The germline gives CDR1 MDHEN, CDR2 SYDVKM. This CDR3 region has 15 residues. The CDR3 bases are TGTGCCAGCGGCCGGGCAGGGGACCACTCCTACGAGCAGTACTTC. Its translation is CASGRAGDHSYEQYF.

The rearrangement links TRBV5-5 to TRBJ1-1, with 12 nucleotides matching TRBD1. The CDR3 spans 17 residues. CDR1 and CDR2 (germline): SGHKS, YYEKEE (reference sequence). V trimming: 3 bases; J trimming: 5 bases; junction bases outside the gene matches: 11. CDR3 loop: CASSSRDRGHLGTEAFF. CDR3 DNA: TGTGCCAGCAGCTCCCGGGACAGGGGGCATTTGGGTACTGAAGCTTTCTTT.

This clone was seen more than once but under ten times. V and J are TRBV19 and TRBJ1-1; 7 bases agree with TRBD1. The CDR3 is 14 residues long. The junction had 4 bases not matched to a gene; V was cut back by 6 bases and J by 0 bases. Germline CDR1 reads LNHDA; CDR2 reads SQIVND (reference sequence). The CDR3 loop is CASRTQGMNTEAFF. The CDR3 nucleotides are TGTGCCAGTAGGACACAGGGGATGAACACTGAAGCTTTCTTT.

The chain is built from TRBV6-5 and TRBJ1-6; weak D call: TRBD1 (5 bases). V lost 9 bases and J 0 bases, leaving 12 bases between the germline ends. The CDR3 loop spans 15 amino acids. CDR1 and CDR2 (germline): MNHEY, SVGAGI. CDR3: CASRQTSSYNSPLHF. The CDR3 DNA reads as TGTGCCAGTAGACAGACGAGCTCCTATAATTCACCCCTCCACTTT.

This clone was detected ten times or more. The V and J genes are TRBV27 and TRBJ2-5; 14 nucleotides align to TRBD2. This CDR3 comprises 18 residues. Unmatched junction bases numbered 8, after V lost 0 bases and J lost 5 bases. Per the germline V gene, CDR1 is MNHEY and CDR2 is SMNVEV (reference sequence). CDR3 amino acids: CASSLSSGTSGSRETQYF. In DNA form, the CDR3 reads TGTGCCAGCAGTTTATCGAGTGGGACTAGCGGGAGTCGGGAGACCCAGTACTTC.

J is TRBJ1-1 and V is TRBV7-9, with 7 bases fitting TRBD1. Unmatched junction bases numbered 4, after V lost 4 bases and J lost 2 bases. Germline V gene lookup returns CDR1 SEHNR and CDR2 FQNEAQ (reference sequence). This CDR3 region has 14 residues. This CDR3 is CASSSDRDNTEAFF. CDR3 DNA sequence: TGTGCCAGCAGCTCTGACAGGGACAACACTGAAGCTTTCTTT.

The chain employs TRBV4-2 and TRBJ1-3; tentatively, D is TRBD1 (5 bases). Trimming removed 7 bases from V and 0 bases from J, with 10 bases in between. This CDR3 contains 14 residues. CDR1 and CDR2 (germline): LGHNA, YNFKEQ. DNA of the CDR3: TGTGCCAGCAACGGCGGGGGCTCTGGAAACACCATATATTTT. The encoded protein is CASNGGGSGNTIYF.

V is TRBV7-9 and J is TRBJ1-2, with 7 nucleotides matching TRBD1. From germline, CDR1 is SEHNR and CDR2 FQNEAQ (reference sequence). The CDR3 spans 17 residues. J was trimmed by 4 bases and V by 4 bases; bases with no gene match: 15. CDR3 residues: CASSSQTGLVGGYGYTF. The DNA of the CDR3 is TGTGCCAGCAGCTCCCAGACAGGGCTCGTGGGGGGCTATGGCTACACCTTC.